The T cell receptor (beta chain) under discussion was sequenced for a study of T cell repertoires in cytomegalovirus infection. On this clonotype itself: Its antigen is currently unknown.

Trimming cost V 0 bases and J 0 bases, with 11 bases left between them. Per germline, CDR1 DFQATT and CDR2 SNEGSKA (reference sequence). The CDR3 extends over 15 amino acids. Using its own MiXCR run on the reads, TCRdb lists one record per CDR3 protein. The profile shows 570,000 or so distinct CDR3 sequences, under 45% of them singletons. This sequence was found in a human donor in good health (CMV status not recorded). Some clones in this sample may be carry-over from other donors' samples. The gene calls are TRBV20-1 and TRBJ1-1, with no clear D. This sample comprised cultured PBMCs, obtained from culture after CMV antigen stimulation. CDR3 coding DNA: TGCAGTGCTAGAGAAGGGATGAGCGTGAACACTGAAGCTTTCTTT. Its translation is CSAREGMSVNTEAFF.